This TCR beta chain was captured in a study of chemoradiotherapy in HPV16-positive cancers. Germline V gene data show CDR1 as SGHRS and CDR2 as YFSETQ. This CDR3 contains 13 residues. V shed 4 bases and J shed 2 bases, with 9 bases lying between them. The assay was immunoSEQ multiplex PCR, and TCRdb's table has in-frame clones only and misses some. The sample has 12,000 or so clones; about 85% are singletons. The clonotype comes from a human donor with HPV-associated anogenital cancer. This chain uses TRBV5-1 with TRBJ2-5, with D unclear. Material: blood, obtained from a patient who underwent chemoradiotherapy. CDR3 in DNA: TGCGCCAGCAGCACGGACGGGCAAGAGACCCAGTACTTC. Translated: CASSTDGQETQYF.